Listed below are T cell receptor beta chains from one sample, sequenced in a study of cytomegalovirus exposure and HLA in healthy donors. Repertoires were generated with immunoSEQ multiplex PCR, while TCRdb's copy carries only in-frame clones and drops some. The sample contains approximately 110,000 clones, 73% of which appear only once. Specimen: PBMCs. Receptor source: a man between 40 and 49 years old in good health and CMV-seronegative. Each CDR3 is given with its conserved first and last residue. The order of the fields is D gene, clone size, V gene, J gene, CDR3 protein, CDR3 DNA. A D gene is named only where the DNA matches it firmly. A clone size is listed for some rows: how often the clone was seen (once, few, many), or a class if it is expanded.

d_gene: TRBD2
abundance: .
v_gene: TRBV7-6
j_gene: TRBJ2-1
CDR3aa: CASSLRSNGGAGEQFF
CDR3nt: TGTGCCAGCAGCTTACGTTCCAACGGGGGGGCCGGTGAGCAGTTCTTC

d_gene: TRBD2
abundance: .
v_gene: TRBV11-2
j_gene: TRBJ2-1
CDR3aa: CASSSAGTSAYNEQFF
CDR3nt: TGTGCCAGCAGCTCCGCCGGGACTAGCGCCTACAATGAGCAGTTCTTC

d_gene: .
abundance: many
v_gene: TRBV27
j_gene: TRBJ1-1
CDR3aa: CASSGADRSAFF
CDR3nt: TGTGCCAGCAGTGGGGCAGATAGAAGTGCTTTCTTT

d_gene: .
abundance: .
v_gene: TRBV4-1
j_gene: TRBJ2-7
CDR3aa: CASSQDPTGTYEQYF
CDR3nt: TGCGCCAGCAGCCAAGACCCGACGGGGACCTACGAGCAGTACTTC

d_gene: .
abundance: few
v_gene: TRBV4-1
j_gene: TRBJ1-1
CDR3aa: CASSQEVTGGFTEAFF
CDR3nt: TGCGCCAGCAGCCAAGAGGTGACAGGAGGTTTCACTGAAGCTTTCTTT

d_gene: .
abundance: .
v_gene: TRBV28
j_gene: TRBJ2-7
CDR3aa: CASSREGGGALSYEQYF
CDR3nt: TGTGCCAGCAGCCGGGAAGGGGGCGGGGCCCTCTCCTACGAGCAGTACTTC

d_gene: .
abundance: .
v_gene: TRBV7-7
j_gene: TRBJ2-5
CDR3aa: CASSLLLRETQYF
CDR3nt: TGTGCTAGCAGCTTACTGTTGAGGGAGACCCAGTACTTC

d_gene: TRBD1
abundance: .
v_gene: TRBV7-2
j_gene: TRBJ1-2
CDR3aa: CASSYGTANYGYTF
CDR3nt: TGTGCCAGCAGCTATGGGACAGCGAATTATGGCTACACCTTC

d_gene: TRBD1
abundance: .
v_gene: TRBV7-2
j_gene: TRBJ2-7
CDR3aa: CASTKSPGQAYEQYF
CDR3nt: TGTGCCAGCACCAAATCCCCGGGACAGGCCTACGAGCAGTACTTC

d_gene: .
abundance: .
v_gene: TRBV25-1
j_gene: TRBJ2-6
CDR3aa: CASSELGQTSGANVLTF
CDR3nt: TGTGCCAGCAGTGAATTAGGACAGACGTCTGGGGCCAACGTCCTGACTTTC

d_gene: TRBD1
abundance: .
v_gene: TRBV7-9
j_gene: TRBJ1-1
CDR3aa: CASSRGQGSTEAFF
CDR3nt: TGTGCCAGCAGTCGTGGACAGGGTAGCACTGAAGCTTTCTTT

d_gene: TRBD2
abundance: .
v_gene: TRBV5-1
j_gene: TRBJ2-5
CDR3aa: CASSFGGSVQETQYF
CDR3nt: TGCGCCAGCAGCTTCGGGGGGTCCGTTCAAGAGACCCAGTACTTC

d_gene: .
abundance: .
v_gene: TRBV6-1
j_gene: TRBJ1-1
CDR3aa: CASRTGGMNTEAFF
CDR3nt: TGTGCCAGCAGGACTGGGGGCATGAACACTGAAGCTTTCTTT

d_gene: .
abundance: .
v_gene: TRBV25-1
j_gene: TRBJ1-1
CDR3aa: CASIDQVGTEAFF
CDR3nt: TGTGCCAGCATCGACCAGGTGGGCACTGAAGCTTTCTTT

d_gene: .
abundance: .
v_gene: TRBV25-1
j_gene: TRBJ2-1
CDR3aa: CASSEGTVGTQAFF
CDR3nt: TGTGCCAGCAGTGAAGGGACTGTGGGGACTCAAGCGTTCTTC

d_gene: TRBD2
abundance: few
v_gene: TRBV28
j_gene: TRBJ2-2
CDR3aa: CASKAGAITGELFF
CDR3nt: TGTGCCAGCAAAGCGGGGGCGATCACCGGGGAGCTGTTTTTT

d_gene: .
abundance: once
v_gene: TRBV5-6
j_gene: TRBJ1-3
CDR3aa: CASSEFSGNTIYF
CDR3nt: TGTGCCAGCAGTGAGTTTTCTGGAAACACCATATATTTT

d_gene: .
abundance: .
v_gene: TRBV4-1
j_gene: TRBJ1-6
CDR3aa: CASRRFEVENSPLHF
CDR3nt: TGCGCCAGCAGACGATTCGAGGTTGAGAATTCACCCCTCCACTTT

d_gene: TRBD1
abundance: .
v_gene: TRBV2
j_gene: TRBJ1-3
CDR3aa: CASSRQGGGNTIYF
CDR3nt: TGTGCCAGCAGCAGACAGGGGGGCGGAAACACCATATATTTT

d_gene: .
abundance: .
v_gene: TRBV4-1
j_gene: TRBJ2-7
CDR3aa: CASSQDRGREGGPYEQYF
CDR3nt: TGCGCCAGCAGCCAAGATAGGGGTAGGGAGGGGGGCCCCTACGAGCAGTACTTC

d_gene: .
abundance: .
v_gene: TRBV6-1
j_gene: TRBJ1-1
CDR3aa: CASSLRQEAFF
CDR3nt: TGTGCCAGCAGTTTAAGACAGGAAGCTTTCTTT

d_gene: .
abundance: few
v_gene: TRBV5-8
j_gene: TRBJ1-6
CDR3aa: CASEWQGRSPLHF
CDR3nt: TGTGCCAGCGAATGGCAGGGCCGATCACCCCTCCACTTT

d_gene: TRBD2
abundance: .
v_gene: TRBV7-6
j_gene: TRBJ2-5
CDR3aa: CASSLEGLAGTAQETQYF
CDR3nt: TGTGCCAGCAGCTTAGAGGGACTAGCGGGGACCGCTCAAGAGACCCAGTACTTC

d_gene: .
abundance: .
v_gene: TRBV10-3
j_gene: TRBJ2-7
CDR3aa: CAISVGTSYEQYF
CDR3nt: TGTGCCATCAGTGTCGGGACATCCTACGAGCAGTACTTC

d_gene: .
abundance: few
v_gene: TRBV7-2
j_gene: TRBJ2-7
CDR3aa: CASSSSSYEQYF
CDR3nt: TGTGCCAGCAGCTCTTCCTCGTACGAGCAGTACTTC

d_gene: TRBD1
abundance: .
v_gene: TRBV5-4
j_gene: TRBJ1-5
CDR3aa: CASSSTGTGLYSNQPQHF
CDR3nt: TGTGCCAGCAGTTCCACCGGGACAGGGCTTTATAGCAATCAGCCCCAGCATTTT

d_gene: TRBD1
abundance: .
v_gene: TRBV4-1
j_gene: TRBJ2-1
CDR3aa: CASSQIRTGGRNEQFF
CDR3nt: TGCGCCAGCAGCCAAATTAGAACAGGGGGCCGGAATGAGCAGTTCTTC

d_gene: TRBD1
abundance: .
v_gene: TRBV4-2
j_gene: TRBJ1-2
CDR3aa: CASSQDPRGGWGYTF
CDR3nt: TGTGCCAGCAGCCAAGATCCGAGAGGGGGCTGGGGCTACACCTTC

d_gene: .
abundance: .
v_gene: TRBV25-1
j_gene: TRBJ2-5
CDR3aa: CASSELSPRETQYF
CDR3nt: TGTGCCAGCAGTGAACTGTCCCCCAGGGAGACCCAGTACTTC

d_gene: TRBD1
abundance: .
v_gene: TRBV14
j_gene: TRBJ2-7
CDR3aa: CASKGDRGYEQYF
CDR3nt: TGTGCCAGCAAGGGGGACAGGGGCTACGAGCAGTACTTC

d_gene: TRBD2
abundance: .
v_gene: TRBV4-2
j_gene: TRBJ2-3
CDR3aa: CASSQSPGTSGADTQYF
CDR3nt: TGTGCCAGCAGCCAATCCCCCGGGACTAGCGGTGCAGATACGCAGTATTTT

d_gene: .
abundance: few
v_gene: TRBV7-9
j_gene: TRBJ2-3
CDR3aa: CASSFGVSDTQYF
CDR3nt: TGTGCCAGCAGCTTCGGGGTTTCAGATACGCAGTATTTT

d_gene: .
abundance: .
v_gene: TRBV7-2
j_gene: TRBJ1-1
CDR3aa: CASSLRRTAVDTEAFF
CDR3nt: TGTGCCAGCAGCTTAAGACGGACTGCGGTCGACACTGAAGCTTTCTTT

d_gene: TRBD2
abundance: .
v_gene: TRBV10-3
j_gene: TRBJ2-1
CDR3aa: CAISEVGGSSYNEQFF
CDR3nt: TGTGCCATCAGTGAAGTCGGGGGGAGCTCCTACAATGAGCAGTTCTTC

d_gene: TRBD2
abundance: .
v_gene: TRBV7-7
j_gene: TRBJ2-3
CDR3aa: CASSPGVAGVLLDTQYF
CDR3nt: TGTGCTAGCAGCCCAGGGGTAGCGGGGGTACTGTTAGATACGCAGTATTTT

d_gene: TRBD2
abundance: .
v_gene: TRBV10-3
j_gene: TRBJ2-3
CDR3aa: CAISGTSGYTDTQYF
CDR3nt: TGTGCCATCAGTGGGACTAGCGGATACACAGATACGCAGTATTTT

d_gene: TRBD2
abundance: .
v_gene: TRBV5-4
j_gene: TRBJ2-5
CDR3aa: CAGGEGETQYF
CDR3nt: TGTGCCGGGGGGGAAGGAGAGACCCAGTACTTC

d_gene: .
abundance: .
v_gene: TRBV5-6
j_gene: TRBJ2-6
CDR3aa: CASGPQDVLTF
CDR3nt: TGTGCCAGCGGCCCTCAGGACGTCCTGACTTTC

d_gene: .
abundance: .
v_gene: TRBV7-8
j_gene: TRBJ1-1
CDR3aa: CASSPQTVNTEAFF
CDR3nt: TGTGCCAGCAGCCCACAGACAGTGAACACTGAAGCTTTCTTT

d_gene: .
abundance: .
v_gene: TRBV5-4
j_gene: TRBJ2-7
CDR3aa: CASSLYLQATYEQYF
CDR3nt: TGTGCCAGCAGCTTGTACCTACAGGCAACCTACGAGCAGTACTTC

d_gene: TRBD1
abundance: .
v_gene: TRBV4-3
j_gene: TRBJ1-2
CDR3aa: CASSQGTGELGGYTF
CDR3nt: TGCGCCAGCAGCCAAGGGACAGGGGAACTGGGTGGCTACACCTTC

d_gene: TRBD1
abundance: .
v_gene: TRBV27
j_gene: TRBJ1-5
CDR3aa: CASSSQGVWNQPQHF
CDR3nt: TGTGCCAGCAGTTCACAGGGGGTATGGAATCAGCCCCAGCATTTT

d_gene: .
abundance: .
v_gene: TRBV5-6
j_gene: TRBJ2-1
CDR3aa: CASRSVSYNEQFF
CDR3nt: TGTGCCAGCAGAAGCGTATCCTACAATGAGCAGTTCTTC

d_gene: .
abundance: few
v_gene: TRBV6-1
j_gene: TRBJ1-5
CDR3aa: CASSEDRGQPQHF
CDR3nt: TGTGCCAGCAGTGAAGATAGGGGCCAGCCCCAGCATTTT

d_gene: TRBD1
abundance: .
v_gene: TRBV2
j_gene: TRBJ1-6
CDR3aa: CASNGQGEGSPLHF
CDR3nt: TGTGCCAGCAACGGACAGGGGGAAGGATCACCCCTCCACTTT

d_gene: TRBD1
abundance: .
v_gene: TRBV4-2
j_gene: TRBJ2-3
CDR3aa: CASSQGPGQADTDTQYF
CDR3nt: TGTGCCAGCAGCCAAGGACCGGGACAGGCAGACACAGATACGCAGTATTTT

d_gene: TRBD1
abundance: .
v_gene: TRBV7-2
j_gene: TRBJ1-5
CDR3aa: CASSLRTGMGNQPQHF
CDR3nt: TGTGCCAGCAGCTTAAGGACAGGGATGGGCAATCAGCCCCAGCATTTT

d_gene: TRBD1
abundance: .
v_gene: TRBV19
j_gene: TRBJ1-3
CDR3aa: CASSSDRGLGNTIYF
CDR3nt: TGTGCCAGTAGTTCGGACAGGGGCCTTGGAAACACCATATATTTT